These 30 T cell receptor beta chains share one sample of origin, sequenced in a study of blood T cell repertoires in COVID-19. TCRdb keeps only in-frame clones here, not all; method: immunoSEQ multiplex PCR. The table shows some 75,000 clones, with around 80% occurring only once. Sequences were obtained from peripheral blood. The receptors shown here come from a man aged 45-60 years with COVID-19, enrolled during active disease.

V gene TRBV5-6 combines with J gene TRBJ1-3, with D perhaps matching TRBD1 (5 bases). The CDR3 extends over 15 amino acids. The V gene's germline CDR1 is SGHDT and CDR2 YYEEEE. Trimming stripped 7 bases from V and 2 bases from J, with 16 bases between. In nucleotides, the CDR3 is TGTGCCAGCCGGGAGAGGGACCTGCCTGGAAACACCATATATTTT. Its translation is CASRERDLPGNTIYF. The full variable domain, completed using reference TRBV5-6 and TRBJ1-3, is DAGVTQSPTHLIKTRGQQVTLRCSPKSGHDTVSWYQQALGQGPQFIFQYYEEEERQRGNFPDRFSGHQFPNYSSELNVNALLLGDSALYLCASRERDLPGNTIYFGEGSWLTVV.

The CDR3 DNA is TGTGCCAGCAGCGTTCGAGCGGGGGACACCGGGGAGCTGTTTTTT. Residues: CASSVRAGDTGELFF. V and J are TRBV9 and TRBJ2-2; 8 bases are a match to TRBD2. This CDR3 is 15 amino acids long. Looked up from germline, CDR1 is SGDLS and CDR2 is YYNGEE. The ends lost 2 bases at V and 3 bases at J; junction bases unmatched: 3. The variable domain in full, completed from reference TRBV9 and TRBJ2-2, reads DSGVTQTPKHLITATGQRVTLRCSPRSGDLSVYWYQQSLDQGLQFLIQYYNGEERAKGNILERFSAQQFPDLHSELNLSSLELGDSALYFCASSVRAGDTGELFFGEGSRLTVL.

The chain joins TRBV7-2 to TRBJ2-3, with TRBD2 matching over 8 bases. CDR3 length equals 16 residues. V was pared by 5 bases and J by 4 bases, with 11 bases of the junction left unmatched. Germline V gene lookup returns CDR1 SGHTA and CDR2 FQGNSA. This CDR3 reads CASSDASGSVPDTQYF. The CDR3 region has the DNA TGTGCCAGCAGCGACGCCAGCGGGAGTGTCCCAGATACGCAGTATTTT.

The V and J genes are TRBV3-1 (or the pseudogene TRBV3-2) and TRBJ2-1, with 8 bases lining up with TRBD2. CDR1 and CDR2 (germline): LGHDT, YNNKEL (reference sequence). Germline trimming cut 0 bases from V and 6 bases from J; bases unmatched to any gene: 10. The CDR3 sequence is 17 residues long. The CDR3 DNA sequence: TGTGCCAGCAGCCAAGAGTTAGCGGGAACTAGTAGCAATGAGCAGTTCTTC. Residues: CASSQELAGTSSNEQFF.

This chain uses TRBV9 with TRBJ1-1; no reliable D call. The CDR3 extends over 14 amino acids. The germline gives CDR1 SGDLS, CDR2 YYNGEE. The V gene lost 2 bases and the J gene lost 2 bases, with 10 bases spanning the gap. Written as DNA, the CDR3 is TGTGCCAGCAGCGTCACTCACAGAAACACTGAAGCTTTCTTT. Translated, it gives CASSVTHRNTEAFF. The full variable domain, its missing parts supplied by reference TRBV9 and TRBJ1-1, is DSGVTQTPKHLITATGQRVTLRCSPRSGDLSVYWYQQSLDQGLQFLIQYYNGEERAKGNILERFSAQQFPDLHSELNLSSLELGDSALYFCASSVTHRNTEAFFGQGTRLTVV.

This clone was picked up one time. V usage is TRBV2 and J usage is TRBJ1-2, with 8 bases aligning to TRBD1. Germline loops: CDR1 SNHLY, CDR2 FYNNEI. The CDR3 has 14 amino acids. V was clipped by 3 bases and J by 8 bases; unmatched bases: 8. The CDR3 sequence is CASSEVRTGYGYTF. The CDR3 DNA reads TGTGCCAGCAGTGAGGTTCGGACAGGGTACGGCTACACCTTC. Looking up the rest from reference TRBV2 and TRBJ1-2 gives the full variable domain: EPEVTQTPSHQVTQMGQEVILRCVPISNHLYFYWYRQILGQKVEFLVSFYNNEISEKSEIFDDQFSVERPDGSNFTLKIRSTKLEDSAMYFCASSEVRTGYGYTFGSGTRLTVV.

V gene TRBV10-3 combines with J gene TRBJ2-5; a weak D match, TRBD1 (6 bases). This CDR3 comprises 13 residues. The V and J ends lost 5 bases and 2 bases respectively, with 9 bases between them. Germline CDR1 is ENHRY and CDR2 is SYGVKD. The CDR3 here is CAISRTEQETQYF. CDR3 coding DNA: TGTGCCATCAGTCGGACAGAACAAGAGACCCAGTACTTC.

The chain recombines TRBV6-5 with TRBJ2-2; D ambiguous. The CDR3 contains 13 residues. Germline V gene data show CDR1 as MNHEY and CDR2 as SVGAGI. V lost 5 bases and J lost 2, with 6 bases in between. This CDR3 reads CASSTANTGELFF. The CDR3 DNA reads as TGTGCCAGCAGTACAGCTAACACCGGGGAGCTGTTTTTT.

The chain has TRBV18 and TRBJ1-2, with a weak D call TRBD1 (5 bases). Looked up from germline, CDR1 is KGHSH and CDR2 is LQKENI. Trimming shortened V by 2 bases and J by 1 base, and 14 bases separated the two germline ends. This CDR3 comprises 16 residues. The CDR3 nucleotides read TGTGCCAGCTCACCAGCGGGGGGGGACCTTAACTATGGCTACACCTTC. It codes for CASSPAGGDLNYGYTF.

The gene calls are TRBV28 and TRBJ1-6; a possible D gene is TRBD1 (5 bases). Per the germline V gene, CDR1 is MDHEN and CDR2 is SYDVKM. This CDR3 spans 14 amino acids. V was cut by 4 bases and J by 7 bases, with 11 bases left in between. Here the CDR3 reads CASSSRGGNSPLHF. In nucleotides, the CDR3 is TGTGCCAGCAGTTCGCGCGGGGGGAATTCACCCCTCCACTTT.

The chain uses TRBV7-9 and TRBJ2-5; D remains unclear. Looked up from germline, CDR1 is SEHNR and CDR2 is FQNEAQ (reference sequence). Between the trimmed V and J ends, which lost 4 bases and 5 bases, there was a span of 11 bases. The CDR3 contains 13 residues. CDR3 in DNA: TGTGCCAGCAGCTACAGTAGTTTGGAGACCCAGTACTTC. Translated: CASSYSSLETQYF.

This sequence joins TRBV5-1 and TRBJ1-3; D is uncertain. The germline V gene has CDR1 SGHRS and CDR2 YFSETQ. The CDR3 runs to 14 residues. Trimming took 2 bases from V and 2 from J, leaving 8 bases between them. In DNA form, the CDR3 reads TGCGCCAGCAGCTTCGGAGTCCCTGGAAACACCATATATTTT. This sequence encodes CASSFGVPGNTIYF.

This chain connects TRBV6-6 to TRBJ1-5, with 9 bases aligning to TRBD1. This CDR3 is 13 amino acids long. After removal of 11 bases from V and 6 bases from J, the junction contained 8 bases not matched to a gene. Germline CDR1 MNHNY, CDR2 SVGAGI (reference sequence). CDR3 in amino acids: CAATDRGGQPQHF. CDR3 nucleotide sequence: TGTGCCGCGACGGACAGGGGCGGTCAGCCCCAGCATTTT.

The CDR3 reads CASSSRPGTSSFF. In nucleotides, the CDR3 is TGTGCCAGCAGCTCTAGACCCGGGACTAGCTCGTTCTTC. The rearrangement uses TRBV7-2 and TRBJ2-1; 9 nucleotides align to TRBD2. There are 13 residues in the CDR3. J gave up 15 bases and V 4 bases, and 10 bases lay outside the gene matches. Germline values: CDR1 SGHTA, CDR2 FQGNSA.

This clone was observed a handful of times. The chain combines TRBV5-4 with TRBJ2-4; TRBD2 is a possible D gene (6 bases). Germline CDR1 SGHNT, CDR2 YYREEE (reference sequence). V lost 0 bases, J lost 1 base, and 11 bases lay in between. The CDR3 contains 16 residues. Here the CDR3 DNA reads TGTGCCAGCAGCTTGGGGGGGGAGCAGGCCAAAAACATTCAGTACTTC. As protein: CASSLGGEQAKNIQYF.

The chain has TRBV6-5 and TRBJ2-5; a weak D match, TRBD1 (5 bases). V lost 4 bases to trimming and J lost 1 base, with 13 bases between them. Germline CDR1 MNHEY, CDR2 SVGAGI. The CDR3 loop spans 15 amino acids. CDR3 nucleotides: TGTGCCAGCAGTTTAGGTCCGACAGTCCAAGAGACCCAGTACTTC. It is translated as CASSLGPTVQETQYF.

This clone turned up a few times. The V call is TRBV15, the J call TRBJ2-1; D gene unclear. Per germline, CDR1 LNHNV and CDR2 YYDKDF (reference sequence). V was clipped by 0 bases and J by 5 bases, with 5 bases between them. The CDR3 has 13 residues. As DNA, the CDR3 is TGTGCCACCAGCAGAGACAGGAACAATGAGCAGTTCTTC. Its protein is CATSRDRNNEQFF.

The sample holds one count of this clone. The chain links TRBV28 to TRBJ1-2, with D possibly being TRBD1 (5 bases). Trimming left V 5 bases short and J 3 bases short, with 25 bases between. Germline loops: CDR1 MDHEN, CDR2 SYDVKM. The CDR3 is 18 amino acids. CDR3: CASSALSGRVILDYGYTF. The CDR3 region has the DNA TGTGCCAGCAGTGCCCTTAGTGGCAGGGTAATTCTAGACTATGGCTACACCTTC.

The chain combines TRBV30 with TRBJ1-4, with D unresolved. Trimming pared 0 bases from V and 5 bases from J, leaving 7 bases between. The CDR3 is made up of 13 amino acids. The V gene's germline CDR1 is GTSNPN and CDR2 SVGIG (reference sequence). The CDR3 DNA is TGTGCCTGGAGTGTGGCCCTGAATGAAAAACTGTTTTTT. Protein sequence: CAWSVALNEKLFF.

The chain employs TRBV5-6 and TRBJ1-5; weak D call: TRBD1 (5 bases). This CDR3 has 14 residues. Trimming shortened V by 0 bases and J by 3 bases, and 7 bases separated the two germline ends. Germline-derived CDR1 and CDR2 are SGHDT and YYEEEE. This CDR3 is CASSLGGFNQPQHF. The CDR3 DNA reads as TGTGCCAGCAGCTTGGGGGGCTTCAATCAGCCCCAGCATTTT.

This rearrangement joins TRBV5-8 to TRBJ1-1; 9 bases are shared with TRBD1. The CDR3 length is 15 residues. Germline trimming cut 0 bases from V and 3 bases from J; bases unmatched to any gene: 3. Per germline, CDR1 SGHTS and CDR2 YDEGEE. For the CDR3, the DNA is TGTGCCAGCAGCTTGGCCGGGACAGGGCACACTGAAGCTTTCTTT. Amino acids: CASSLAGTGHTEAFF.

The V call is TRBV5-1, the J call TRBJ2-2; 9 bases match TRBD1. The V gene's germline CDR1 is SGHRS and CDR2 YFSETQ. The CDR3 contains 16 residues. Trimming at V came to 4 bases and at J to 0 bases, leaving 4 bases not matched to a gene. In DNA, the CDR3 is TGCGCCAGCAGCCCCGGGACAGGGACGAACACCGGGGAGCTGTTTTTT. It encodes CASSPGTGTNTGELFF.

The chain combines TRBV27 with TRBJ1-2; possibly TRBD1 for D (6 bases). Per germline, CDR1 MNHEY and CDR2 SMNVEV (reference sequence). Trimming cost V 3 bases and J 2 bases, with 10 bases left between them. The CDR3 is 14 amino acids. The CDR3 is CASSFGDKNYGYTF. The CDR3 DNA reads TGTGCCAGCAGTTTTGGGGACAAAAACTATGGCTACACCTTC.

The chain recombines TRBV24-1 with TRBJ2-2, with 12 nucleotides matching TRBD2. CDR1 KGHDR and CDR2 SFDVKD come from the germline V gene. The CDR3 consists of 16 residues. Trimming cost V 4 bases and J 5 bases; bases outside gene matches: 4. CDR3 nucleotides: TGTGCCACCAGTGACCCCGGACTAGCGGGGACCGGGGAGCTGTTTTTT. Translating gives CATSDPGLAGTGELFF.

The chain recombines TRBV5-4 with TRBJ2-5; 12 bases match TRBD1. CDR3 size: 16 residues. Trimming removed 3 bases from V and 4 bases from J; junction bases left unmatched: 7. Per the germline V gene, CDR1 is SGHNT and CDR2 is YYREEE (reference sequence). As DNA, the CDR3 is TGTGCCAGCAGCTCTACCGGGACAGGGGGCGGAGAGACCCAGTACTTC. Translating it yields CASSSTGTGGGETQYF.

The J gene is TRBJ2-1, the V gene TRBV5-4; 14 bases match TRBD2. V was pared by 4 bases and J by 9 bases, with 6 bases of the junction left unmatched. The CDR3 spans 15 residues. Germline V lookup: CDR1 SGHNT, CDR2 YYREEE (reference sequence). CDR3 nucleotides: TGTGCCAGCAGCGTGGGACTAGCGGGAGCATCTGAGCAGTTCTTC. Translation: CASSVGLAGASEQFF. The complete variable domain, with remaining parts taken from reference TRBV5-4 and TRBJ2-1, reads ETGVTQSPTHLIKTRGQQVTLRCSSQSGHNTVSWYQQALGQGPQFIFQYYREEENGRGNFPPRFSGLQFPNYSSELNVNALELDDSALYLCASSVGLAGASEQFFGPGTRLTVL.

DNA for the CDR3: TGTGCCACCAGTGATAGGGTGAGAAGCGGGAGACCCTACAATGAGCAGTTCTTC. Translated: CATSDRVRSGRPYNEQFF. The rearrangement uses TRBV24-1 and TRBJ2-1; TRBD2 matches 8 bases. The CDR3 runs 18 residues. Trimming took 3 bases from V and 2 from J; bases not matched to a gene: 11. The germline V gene encodes CDR1 KGHDR and CDR2 SFDVKD.

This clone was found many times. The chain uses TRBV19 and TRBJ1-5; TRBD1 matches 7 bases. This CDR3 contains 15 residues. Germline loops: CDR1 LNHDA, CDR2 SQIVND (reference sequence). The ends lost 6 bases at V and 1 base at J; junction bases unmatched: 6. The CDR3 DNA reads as TGTGCCAGTAGCATTGACAGGGTCAGCAATCAGCCCCAGCATTTT. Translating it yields CASSIDRVSNQPQHF.

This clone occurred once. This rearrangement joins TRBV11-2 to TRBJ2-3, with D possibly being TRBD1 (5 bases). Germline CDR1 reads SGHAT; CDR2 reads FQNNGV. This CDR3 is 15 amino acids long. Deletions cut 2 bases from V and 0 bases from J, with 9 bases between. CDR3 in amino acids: CASSLFQGSTDTQYF. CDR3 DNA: TGTGCCAGCAGCTTATTCCAGGGAAGCACAGATACGCAGTATTTT. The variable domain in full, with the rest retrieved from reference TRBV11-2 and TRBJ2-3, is EAGVAQSPRYKIIEKRQSVAFWCNPISGHATLYWYQQILGQGPKLLIQFQNNGVVDDSQLPKDRFSAERLKGVDSTLKIQPAKLEDSAVYLCASSLFQGSTDTQYFGPGTRLTVL.

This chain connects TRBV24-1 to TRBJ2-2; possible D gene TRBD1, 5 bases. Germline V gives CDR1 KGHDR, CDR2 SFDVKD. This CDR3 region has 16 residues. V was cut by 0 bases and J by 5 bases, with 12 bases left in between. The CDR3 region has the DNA TGTGCCACCAGTGATTTGGACAGCAAACTAACCGGGGAGCTGTTTTTT. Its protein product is CATSDLDSKLTGELFF.